Listed below are T cell receptor beta chains from one sample, sequenced in a study of chemoradiotherapy in HPV16-positive cancers. Some clones are missing from TCRdb's copy, which holds only in-frame ones; the method was immunoSEQ multiplex PCR. The table includes nearly 900 clones, approximately 90% detected once. The sample here was tumor tissue, taken from a patient who underwent chemoradiotherapy. The receptors come from a human donor with HPV-associated anogenital cancer. CDR3s include the opening cysteine and the closing phenylalanine or tryptophan. The order of the fields is D gene, J gene, V gene, CDR3 length, clone size, CDR3 protein, CDR3 DNA. D genes are given only for firm matches. Clone size appears in some rows only: once, few, many, or a class for an expanded clone.

. TRBJ1-5 TRBV19 15 . CASSPQIYSNQPQHF TGTGCCAGTAGTCCCCAGATTTATAGCAATCAGCCCCAGCATTTT
TRBD1 TRBJ2-7 TRBV5-1 13 . CASSTGTDYEQYF TGCGCCAGCAGCACCGGGACAGACTACGAGCAGTACTTC
. TRBJ1-2 TRBV6-5 13 . CASSYGLGYGYTF TGTGCCAGCAGTTACGGGCTCGGCTATGGCTACACCTTC
. TRBJ1-5 TRBV7-8 16 . CASSLEGNRRNQPQHF TGTGCCAGCAGCTTAGAGGGGAATCGCCGCAATCAGCCCCAGCATTTT
. TRBJ1-3 TRBV4-1 15 . CASSQTTGGGNTIYF TGCGCCAGCAGCCAGACGACAGGAGGAGGAAACACCATATATTTT
. TRBJ1-5 TRBV27 14 . CASSPTGPDQPQHF TGTGCCAGCAGCCCCACAGGGCCCGATCAGCCCCAGCATTTT
. TRBJ2-7 TRBV5-6 14 . CASSPGYGTYEQYF TGTGCCAGCAGCCCTGGATACGGTACCTACGAGCAGTACTTC
. TRBJ1-1 TRBV5-4 15 . CASSLGPRQTNEAFF TGTGCCAGCAGCCTGGGCCCGCGGCAGACTAATGAAGCTTTCTTT
TRBD1 TRBJ1-4 TRBV2 15 . CASSFQQGKNEKLFF TGTGCCAGCAGTTTCCAACAGGGGAAAAATGAAAAACTGTTTTTT
TRBD1 TRBJ2-5 TRBV6-1 15 . CASSPGQGIGETQYF TGTGCCAGCAGTCCAGGACAGGGCATCGGAGAGACCCAGTACTTC
. TRBJ2-1 TRBV9 15 . CASSPGGGKYNEQFF TGTGCCAGCAGCCCAGGGGGGGGCAAGTACAATGAGCAGTTCTTC
TRBD2 TRBJ2-1 TRBV2 16 once CASSAGTSGGSNEQFF TGTGCCAGCAGTGCCGGGACTAGCGGGGGTTCGAATGAGCAGTTCTTC
. TRBJ2-2 TRBV19 15 . CASSRGGPNTGELFF TGTGCCAGTAGCCGTGGGGGCCCGAACACCGGGGAGCTGTTTTTT
. TRBJ2-3 TRBV9 17 . CASSVGGRGPTGDTQYF TGTGCCAGCAGCGTAGGTGGGAGGGGGCCAACAGGAGATACGCAGTATTTT
. TRBJ2-1 TRBV5-1 15 . CASKIISGSYNEQFF TGCGCCAGCAAGATCATCTCCGGCTCCTACAATGAGCAGTTCTTC
TRBD1 TRBJ1-5 TRBV19 15 . CASSVGTGGYQPQHF TGTGCCAGTAGTGTCGGGACAGGGGGGTATCAGCCCCAGCATTTT
. TRBJ1-6 TRBV25-1 14 . CASSDYGETSPLHF TGTGCCAGCAGTGACTATGGGGAGACTTCACCCCTCCACTTT
TRBD1 TRBJ1-5 TRBV28 12 . CASRTGSQPQHF TGTGCCAGCCGGACAGGGAGTCAGCCCCAGCATTTT
. TRBJ1-1 TRBV7-9 14 . CASSPITGNTEAFF TGTGCCAGCAGCCCAATTACGGGGAACACTGAAGCTTTCTTT
. TRBJ1-1 TRBV7-2 13 few CASSLYAASEAFF TGTGCCAGCAGCTTATATGCGGCAAGTGAAGCTTTCTTT
TRBD1 TRBJ1-4 TRBV6-1 15 few CASSEWDRVYEKLFF TGTGCCAGCAGTGAATGGGACAGGGTATACGAAAAACTGTTTTTT
. TRBJ2-7 TRBV28 11 few CASSSYYEQYF TGTGCCAGCAGTTCCTACTACGAGCAGTACTTC
. TRBJ1-4 TRBV5-1 15 few CASSLNGGSGEKLFF TGCGCCAGCAGCTTGAACGGGGGCTCAGGGGAAAAACTGTTTTTT
. TRBJ1-5 TRBV29-1 15 . CSVAFAGESNQPQHF TGCAGCGTTGCATTTGCAGGGGAGAGCAATCAGCCCCAGCATTTT
. TRBJ2-3 TRBV13 14 once CASSSRERTDTQYF TGTGCCAGCAGCTCCCGGGAGCGCACAGATACGCAGTATTTT
. TRBJ1-2 TRBV6-6 13 few CASSYGLRYGYTF TGTGCCAGCAGTTACGGCCTCCGGTATGGCTACACCTTC
. TRBJ1-4 TRBV29-1 14 . CSVEGGQANEKLFF TGCAGCGTTGAAGGGGGGCAGGCTAATGAAAAACTGTTTTTT
. TRBJ2-3 TRBV5-1 15 . CASSQGDGTTDTQYF TGCGCCAGCAGCCAAGGCGACGGGACCACAGATACGCAGTATTTT
TRBD1 TRBJ2-1 TRBV5-1 13 . CASSFQTGLEQFF TGCGCCAGCAGCTTCCAGACAGGGCTCGAGCAGTTCTTC
TRBD1 TRBJ1-5 TRBV28 13 . CAIGQGSNQPQHF TGTGCCATCGGACAGGGGAGCAATCAGCCCCAGCATTTT
TRBD1 TRBJ1-4 TRBV28 15 . CASRPRLTGGEKLFF TGTGCCAGCAGACCTCGTTTGACAGGGGGGGAAAAACTGTTTTTT
. TRBJ1-1 TRBV5-1 16 . CASSYSGSTSNTEAFF TGCGCCAGCAGCTACTCAGGAAGCACATCGAACACTGAAGCTTTCTTT
TRBD2 TRBJ2-5 TRBV28 15 . CASSITSGGRETQYF TGTGCCAGCAGCATTACTAGCGGGGGACGGGAGACCCAGTACTTC
. TRBJ1-5 TRBV6-1 13 . CASRTGGNQPQHF TGTGCCAGCAGGACTGGGGGTAATCAGCCCCAGCATTTT
TRBD1 TRBJ2-2 TRBV9 16 . CASSRSTGTGVGELFF TGTGCCAGCAGCCGAAGTACCGGGACAGGGGTCGGGGAGCTGTTTTTT
TRBD1 TRBJ1-5 TRBV29-1 11 . CSALDRVRQHF TGCAGCGCCCTGGACAGGGTTAGACAGCATTTT
TRBD1 TRBJ1-4 TRBV19 17 . CASSRQGSGADNEKLFF TGTGCCAGTAGTCGACAGGGGAGCGGGGCCGATAATGAAAAACTGTTTTTT
TRBD1 TRBJ1-1 TRBV2 14 . CATRQGASMTEAFF TGTGCCACGCGACAGGGGGCGAGTATGACTGAAGCTTTCTTT
. TRBJ1-1 TRBV7-6 12 . CASSRTNTEAFF TGTGCCAGCAGCCGCACTAACACTGAAGCTTTCTTT
TRBD1 TRBJ2-7 TRBV23-1 12 . CASSQPPGTELF TGCGCCAGCAGTCAACCACCCGGGACAGAGTTATTC
. TRBJ1-2 TRBV7-9 11 . CASSRDIETTF TGTGCCAGCAGCCGGGACATCGAGACCACCTTC
TRBD1 TRBJ1-5 TRBV15 13 . CATKDRGNQPQHF TGTGCCACCAAGGACAGGGGCAATCAGCCCCAGCATTTT
. TRBJ1-5 TRBV21-1 14 few CAIHPGACNQPQHF TGTGCCATCCATCCAGGGGCGTGCAATCAGCCCCAGCATTTT
. TRBJ2-3 TRBV7-8 15 . CASSLGQAWTDTQYF TGTGCCAGCAGCTTAGGACAGGCGTGGACAGATACGCAGTATTTT
TRBD1 TRBJ1-3 TRBV5-4 18 . CASSLFSGGFYSGNTIYF TGTGCCAGCAGCTTGTTTTCAGGGGGTTTTTACTCTGGAAACACCATATATTTT
. TRBJ1-2 TRBV5-5 14 . CASSFGEAMGGYTF TGTGCCAGCAGCTTTGGGGAGGCTATGGGTGGCTACACCTTC
. TRBJ1-5 TRBV7-9 13 . CASSLSQNQPQHF TGTGCCAGCAGCTTATCCCAGAATCAGCCCCAGCATTTT
. TRBJ1-3 TRBV10-3 18 . CAISEPRGPPLSGNTIYF TGTGCCATCAGTGAGCCCAGGGGACCCCCACTCTCTGGAAACACCATATATTTT
TRBD2 TRBJ2-5 TRBV30 17 . CAWSGLGFRRGGETQYF TGTGCCTGGAGTGGGTTAGGTTTCAGGAGGGGAGGGGAGACCCAGTACTTC
. TRBJ1-2 TRBV6-6 13 once CASSQVGGDGYTF TGTGCCAGCAGCCAAGTAGGGGGGGATGGCTACACCTTC
. TRBJ2-7 TRBV5-1 15 . CASSLEPRSSYEQYF TGCGCCAGCAGCTTGGAGCCGAGGAGCTCCTACGAGCAGTACTTC
. TRBJ2-7 TRBV28 13 . CASSYVQGNEQYF TGTGCCAGCAGTTACGTACAGGGTAACGAGCAGTACTTC